The 5 T cell receptor beta chains in this list originate from one sample, sequenced in a study of T cells after yellow fever vaccination. TCRdb reprocessed the 5' RACE reads with MiXCR, giving one entry per CDR3 protein. The sample consists of a few hundred thousand distinct CDR3 sequences, about 6.6% of them appearing once. This specimen consisted of PBMCs, obtained about 41 days after the first yellow fever vaccination. Receptor source: a young man who received the YFV17D yellow fever vaccine.

This clonotype was recorded many times. The chain recombines TRBV7-8 with TRBJ2-7; 8 bases align to TRBD1. J was trimmed by 0 bases and V by 0 bases; bases with no gene match: 1. CDR1 is SGHVS, CDR2 FQNEAQ, per germline. The length of the CDR3 is 15 residues. The CDR3 reads CASSLAGTGSYEQYF. The CDR3 region has the DNA TGTGCCAGCAGCTTAGCTGGGACAGGCTCCTACGAGCAGTACTTC.

This clonotype was picked up a small number of times. The chain is built from TRBV5-1 and TRBJ2-3, with 12 bases identical to TRBD2. The CDR3 runs 16 residues. CDR1 and CDR2 (germline): SGHRS, YFSETQ. The V segment lost 4 bases and the J segment 3 bases; nucleotides outside the gene matches: 6. The CDR3 sequence is CASSPGLAGPTDTQYF. Here the CDR3 DNA reads TGCGCCAGCAGCCCCGGACTAGCGGGGCCTACAGATACGCAGTATTTT.

The sample holds a few counts of this clonotype. This chain uses TRBV25-1 with TRBJ2-3; D assignment may be TRBD1 or TRBD2 (5 bases each). The CDR3 extends over 13 amino acids. Germline V gene lookup returns CDR1 MGHDK and CDR2 SYGVNS. Trimming pared 6 bases from V and 6 bases from J, leaving 13 bases between. The DNA for the CDR3 is TGTGCCAGCAGCCCCATCGGGGCCGATACGCAGTATTTT. Its translation: CASSPIGADTQYF. The full variable domain, its missing parts supplied by reference TRBV25-1 and TRBJ2-3, is EADIYQTPRYLVIGTGKKITLECSQTMGHDKMYWYQQDPGMELHLIHYSYGVNSTEKGDLSSESTVSRIRTEHFPLTLESARPSHTSQYLCASSPIGADTQYFGPGTRLTVL.

This clonotype was seen ten or more times. The rearrangement joins TRBV4-2 to TRBJ2-5; 8 nucleotides match TRBD2. With 0 bases clipped from V and 2 bases from J, the junction kept 5 bases outside the gene matches. The germline gives CDR1 LGHNA, CDR2 YNFKEQ. The CDR3 has 16 residues. CDR3 DNA sequence: TGTGCCAGCAGCCAAGAGCGGGGGGCCATTCAAGAGACCCAGTACTTC. Translated: CASSQERGAIQETQYF.

Only a few counts were recorded for this clonotype. The chain uses TRBV20-1 and TRBJ2-7; D might be TRBD1 or TRBD2, each matching 5 bases. V lost 2 bases and J 6 bases, leaving 17 bases between the germline ends. CDR1 and CDR2 from the germline V gene are DFQATT and SNEGSKA (reference sequence). This CDR3 is built from 14 residues. CDR3 coding DNA: TGCAGTGCTAGACCACGGGACGGAAGCCCCGAGCAGTACTTC. Encoded protein: CSARPRDGSPEQYF.